The 10 T cell receptor beta chains below all came from one sample that was sequenced in a study of shared clonotypes between healthy human individuals. Assay: immunoSEQ multiplex PCR; the TCRdb copy retains only in-frame clones and omits some. Of roughly 2.2 million clones in the sample, 80% to 95% were seen once. What was sequenced was naive CD4+ T cells from PBMCs. Subset meaning: CD45RA+ positively selected. These receptors originate from a young man in good health. Some clones in this sample may be carry-over from other donors' samples.

The V gene is TRBV27, the J gene TRBJ2-3; 7 bases are a match to TRBD1. Looked up from germline, CDR1 is MNHEY and CDR2 is SMNVEV (reference sequence). Losses at the gene ends were 4 bases for V and 0 bases for J; bases not matched to a gene: 1. The CDR3 consists of 14 residues. The CDR3 DNA reads TGTGCCAGCAGTTGGGGACAGAGCACAGATACGCAGTATTTT. Residues: CASSWGQSTDTQYF.

The chain links TRBV30 to TRBJ1-5; D is unresolved. CDR3 size: 15 residues. Deletions cut 2 bases from V and 2 bases from J, with 13 bases between. Germline V gene data show CDR1 as GTSNPN and CDR2 as SVGIG (reference sequence). CDR3: CAWSLWDSGNQPQHF. CDR3 DNA: TGTGCCTGGAGTTTGTGGGATAGTGGCAATCAGCCCCAGCATTTT.

The genes are TRBV9 and TRBJ2-1, with D maybe TRBD1 (5 bases). Trimming left V 3 bases short and J 0 bases short, with 10 bases between. This CDR3 has 15 amino acids. Germline V gene data show CDR1 as SGDLS and CDR2 as YYNGEE. DNA for the CDR3: TGTGCCAGCAGCGCACAGGTTAGCTCCTACAATGAGCAGTTCTTC. This codes for CASSAQVSSYNEQFF.

The V gene is TRBV6-5, the J gene TRBJ2-2, with TRBD1 matching over 10 bases. The V gene's germline CDR1 is MNHEY and CDR2 SVGAGI. The CDR3 contains 15 residues. The V and J ends lost 4 bases and 5 bases, in that order; junction bases with no gene match: 4. CDR3 in amino acids: CASSSPGQGTGELFF. CDR3 sequence (DNA): TGTGCCAGCAGTTCCCCGGGACAGGGGACCGGGGAGCTGTTTTTT.

The chain links TRBV6-5 to TRBJ2-2, with D uncertain. This CDR3 region has 14 residues. V gave up 5 bases and J gave up 5 bases, with 12 bases separating them. CDR1 and CDR2 from the germline V gene are MNHEY and SVGAGI. Written as DNA, the CDR3 is TGTGCCAGCAGTACCTTCCAGCGAACCGGGGAGCTGTTTTTT. Its translation is CASSTFQRTGELFF.

This clone was observed a single time. The chain has TRBV28 and TRBJ1-1; 7 bases fit TRBD1. Trimming at V came to 8 bases and at J to 1 base, leaving 13 bases not matched to a gene. Germline CDR1 and CDR2: MDHEN and SYDVKM. This CDR3 has 16 amino acids. The CDR3 coding sequence is TGTGCCAGCTGGACTGCCCCGGGACAGCAGAACACTGAAGCTTTCTTT. It yields the protein CASWTAPGQQNTEAFF.

The rearrangement uses TRBV27 and TRBJ2-1; the match to TRBD2 covers 9 bases. Germline V lookup: CDR1 MNHEY, CDR2 SMNVEV (reference sequence). After removal of 4 bases from V and 5 bases from J, the junction contained 6 bases not matched to a gene. This CDR3 region has 15 residues. The chain's CDR3 is CASSSMGLANNEQFF. DNA for the CDR3: TGTGCCAGCAGTTCTATGGGACTAGCTAACAATGAGCAGTTCTTC.

V gene TRBV5-1 combines with J gene TRBJ2-1; D ambiguous. Per the germline V gene, CDR1 is SGHRS and CDR2 is YFSETQ. The CDR3 runs to 14 residues. V was pared by 0 bases and J by 5 bases, with 9 bases between. CDR3 residues: CASSLGSLHNEQFF. In DNA, the CDR3 is TGCGCCAGCAGCTTGGGCAGCCTACACAATGAGCAGTTCTTC.

This chain links TRBV28 with TRBJ1-1, with TRBD1 matching over 9 bases. J was trimmed by 6 bases and V by 4 bases; bases with no gene match: 12. The CDR3 covers 16 residues. Per germline, CDR1 MDHEN and CDR2 SYDVKM. DNA of the CDR3: TGTGCCAGCAGTTCCGGGACCGGGACAGGGCCATCTGAAGCTTTCTTT. Protein sequence: CASSSGTGTGPSEAFF.

The CDR3 spells CASSRDRVSYEQYF. The CDR3 coding sequence is TGTGCCAGCAGTCGGGACAGAGTCTCCTACGAGCAGTACTTC. V and J are TRBV6-1 and TRBJ2-7; 7 bases align to TRBD1. The V gene's germline CDR1 is MNHNS and CDR2 SASEGT. The J segment lost 0 bases and the V segment lost 5 bases, leaving 4 bases of the junction unmatched. This CDR3 is 14 amino acids long.